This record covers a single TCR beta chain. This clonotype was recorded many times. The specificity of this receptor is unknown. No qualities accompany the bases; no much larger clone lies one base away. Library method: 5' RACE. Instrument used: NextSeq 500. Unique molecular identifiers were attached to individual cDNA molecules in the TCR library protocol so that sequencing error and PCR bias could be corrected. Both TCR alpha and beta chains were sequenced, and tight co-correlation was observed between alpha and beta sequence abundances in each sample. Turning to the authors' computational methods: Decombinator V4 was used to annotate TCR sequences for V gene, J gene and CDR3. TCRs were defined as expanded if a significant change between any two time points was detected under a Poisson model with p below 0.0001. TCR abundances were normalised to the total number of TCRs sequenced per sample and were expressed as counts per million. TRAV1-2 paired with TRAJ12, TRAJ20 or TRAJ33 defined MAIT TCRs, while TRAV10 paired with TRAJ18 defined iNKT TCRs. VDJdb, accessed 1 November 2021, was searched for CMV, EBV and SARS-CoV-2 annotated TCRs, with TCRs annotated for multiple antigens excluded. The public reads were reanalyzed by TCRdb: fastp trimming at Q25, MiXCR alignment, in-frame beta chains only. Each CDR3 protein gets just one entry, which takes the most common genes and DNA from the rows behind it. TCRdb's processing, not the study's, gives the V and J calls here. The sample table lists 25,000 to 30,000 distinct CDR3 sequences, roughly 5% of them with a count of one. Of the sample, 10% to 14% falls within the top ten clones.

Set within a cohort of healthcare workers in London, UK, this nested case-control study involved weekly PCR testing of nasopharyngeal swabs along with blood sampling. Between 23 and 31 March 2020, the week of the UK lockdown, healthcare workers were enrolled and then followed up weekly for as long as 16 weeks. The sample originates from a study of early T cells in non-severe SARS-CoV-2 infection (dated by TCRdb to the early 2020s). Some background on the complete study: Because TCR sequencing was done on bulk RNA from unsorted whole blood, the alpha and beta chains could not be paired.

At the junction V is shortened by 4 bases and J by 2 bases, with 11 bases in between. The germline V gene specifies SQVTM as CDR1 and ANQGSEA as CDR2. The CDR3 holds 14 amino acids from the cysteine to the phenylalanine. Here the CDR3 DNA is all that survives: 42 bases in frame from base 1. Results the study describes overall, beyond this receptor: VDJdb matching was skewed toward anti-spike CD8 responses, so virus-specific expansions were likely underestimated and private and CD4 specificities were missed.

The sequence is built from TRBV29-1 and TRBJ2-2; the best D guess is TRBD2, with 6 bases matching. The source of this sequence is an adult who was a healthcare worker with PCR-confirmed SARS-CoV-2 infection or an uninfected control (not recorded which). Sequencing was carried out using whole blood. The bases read TGCAGCGTTGGAGGAGGGGTAAACACCGGGGAGCTGTTTTTT. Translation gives CSVGGGVNTGELFF.